A selection of T cell receptor beta chains follows, all from one sample in a study of identical twins. Using its own MiXCR run on the 5' RACE reads, TCRdb lists one record per CDR3 protein. Of about 690,000 distinct CDR3 sequences in the sample, approximately 22% were seen once. These data were likewise used in another study, on T cells expressing NK-cell markers.

The specimen was PBMCs. All receptors derive from a woman aged 18-29 years in good health. The CDR3 runs from the conserved cysteine through the conserved F or W. Fields, in order: D gene, J gene, V gene, clone size, CDR3 length, CDR3 protein, CDR3 DNA. D genes are given only for firm matches. Size is stated for part of the rows, as once, few or many counts, or as a class when the clone is expanded.

.	TRBJ2-1	TRBV7-2	many	14	CASSLASGADEQFF	TGTGCCAGCAGCTTGGCGTCAGGGGCGGATGAGCAGTTCTTC
.	TRBJ2-7	TRBV6-5	.	14	CASSSMTGLYEQYF	TGTGCCAGCAGTTCCATGACAGGCCTCTACGAGCAGTACTTC
.	TRBJ1-1	TRBV29-1	.	14	CSVDGWQRGTEAFF	TGCAGCGTTGACGGATGGCAGAGGGGCACTGAAGCTTTCTTT
.	TRBJ2-3	TRBV20-1	many	15	CSASDVIAGTDTQYF	TGCAGTGCTAGTGATGTGATAGCGGGCACAGATACGCAGTATTTT
.	TRBJ2-5	TRBV6-6	few	13	CASIRDVKETQYF	TGTGCCAGCATCCGGGACGTTAAGGAGACCCAGTACTTC
.	TRBJ1-3	TRBV12-3/TRBV12-4	many	15	CASIITDGDGNTIYF	TGTGCCAGCATTATAACGGACGGAGATGGAAACACCATATATTTT
TRBD2	TRBJ2-7	TRBV12-3/TRBV12-4	few	16	CASSPLGVAGGHEQYF	TGTGCCAGCAGTCCGCTGGGGGTAGCGGGAGGACACGAGCAGTACTTC
.	TRBJ1-2	TRBV20-1	many	15	CSGRDSRLYNYGYTF	TGCAGTGGGAGAGACAGTAGACTATATAACTATGGCTACACCTTC
TRBD2	TRBJ2-1	TRBV5-1	few	14	CASMTLLAGDEQFF	TGCGCCAGCATGACCTTACTAGCGGGAGATGAGCAGTTCTTC
.	TRBJ2-3	TRBV29-1	.	14	CSVLEGILTDTQYF	TGCAGCGTCCTCGAGGGTATCCTCACAGATACGCAGTATTTT
.	TRBJ2-7	TRBV7-9	.	14	CASSTDSLRLEQYF	TGTGCCAGCAGCACGGACTCCCTTCGCCTCGAGCAGTACTTC
.	TRBJ2-7	TRBV20-1	few	14	CSASGEGRAYEQYF	TGCAGTGCTAGCGGCGAGGGTCGGGCCTACGAGCAGTACTTC
TRBD2	TRBJ2-3	TRBV11-2	few	16	CASSRTLAGYTDTQYF	TGTGCCAGCAGCCGTACTCTAGCGGGGTACACAGATACGCAGTATTTT
.	TRBJ2-2	TRBV6-5	.	15	CASSSLGWNTGELFF	TGTGCCAGCAGTTCTTTGGGCTGGAACACCGGGGAGCTGTTTTTT
TRBD1	TRBJ2-2	TRBV10-3	.	15	CAIRIDRANTGELFF	TGTGCCATCAGAATCGACAGGGCGAACACCGGGGAGCTGTTTTTT
.	TRBJ2-1	TRBV9	.	14	CASSVAGDDNEQFF	TGTGCCAGCAGCGTAGCGGGGGACGACAATGAGCAGTTCTTC
.	TRBJ2-7	TRBV15	many	12	CATSRGGYEQYF	TGTGCCACCAGCAGAGGAGGGTACGAGCAGTACTTC
.	TRBJ2-1	TRBV20-1	.	15	CSAGPTGRSYNEQFF	TGCAGTGCTGGGCCTACAGGGCGCTCCTACAATGAGCAGTTCTTC